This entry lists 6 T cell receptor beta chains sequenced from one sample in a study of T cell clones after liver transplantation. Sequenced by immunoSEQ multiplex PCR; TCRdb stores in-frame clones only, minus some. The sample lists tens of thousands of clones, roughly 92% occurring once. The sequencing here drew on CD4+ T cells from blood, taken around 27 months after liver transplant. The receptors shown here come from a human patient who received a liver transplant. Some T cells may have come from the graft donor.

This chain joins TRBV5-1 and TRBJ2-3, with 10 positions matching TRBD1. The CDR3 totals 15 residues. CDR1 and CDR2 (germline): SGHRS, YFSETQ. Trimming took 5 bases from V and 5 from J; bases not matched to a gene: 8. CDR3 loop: CASREGQGVIDTQYF. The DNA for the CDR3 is TGCGCCAGCAGGGAAGGACAGGGGGTGATAGATACGCAGTATTTT. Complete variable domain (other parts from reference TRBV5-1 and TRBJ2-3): KAGVTQTPRYLIKTRGQQVTLSCSPISGHRSVSWYQQTPGQGLQFLFEYFSETQRNKGNFPGRFSGRQFSNSRSEMNVSTLELGDSALYLCASREGQGVIDTQYFGPGTRLTVL.

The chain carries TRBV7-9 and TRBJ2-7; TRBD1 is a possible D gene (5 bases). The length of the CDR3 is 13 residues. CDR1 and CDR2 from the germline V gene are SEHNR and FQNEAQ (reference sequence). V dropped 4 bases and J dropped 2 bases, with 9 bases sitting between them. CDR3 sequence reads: CASSSDSAYEQYF. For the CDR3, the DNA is TGTGCCAGCAGCTCTGACAGCGCCTACGAGCAGTACTTC.

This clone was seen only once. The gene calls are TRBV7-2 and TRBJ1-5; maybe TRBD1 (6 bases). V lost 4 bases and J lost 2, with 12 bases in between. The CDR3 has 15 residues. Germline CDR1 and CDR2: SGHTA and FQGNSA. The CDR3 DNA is TGTGCCAGCAGCTCCAAAGGGGGGGGCAATCAGCCCCAGCATTTT. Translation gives CASSSKGGGNQPQHF.

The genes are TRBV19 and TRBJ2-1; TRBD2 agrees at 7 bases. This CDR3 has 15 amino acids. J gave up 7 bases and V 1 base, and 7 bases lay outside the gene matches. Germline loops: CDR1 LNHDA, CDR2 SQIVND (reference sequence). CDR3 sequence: CASSIAGGWGNEQFF. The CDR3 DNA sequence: TGTGCCAGTAGTATAGCGGGAGGATGGGGGAATGAGCAGTTCTTC.

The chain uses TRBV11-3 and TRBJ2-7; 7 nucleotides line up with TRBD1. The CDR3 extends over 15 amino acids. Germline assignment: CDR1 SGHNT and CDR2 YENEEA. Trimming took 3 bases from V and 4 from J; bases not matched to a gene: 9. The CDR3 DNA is TGTGCCAGCAGCTTTAGACAGGGTTCGTGGTACGAGCAGTACTTC. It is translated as CASSFRQGSWYEQYF.

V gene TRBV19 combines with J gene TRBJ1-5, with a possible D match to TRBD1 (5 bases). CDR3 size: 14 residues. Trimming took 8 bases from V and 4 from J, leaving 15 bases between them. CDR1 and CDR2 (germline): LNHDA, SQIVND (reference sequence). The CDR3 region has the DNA TGTGCCAGTTGGAGGCAGGGAGGGAATCAGCCCCAGCATTTT. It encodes CASWRQGGNQPQHF.